The clone carrying this T cell receptor (beta chain) was recorded a few times. V shed 0 bases and J shed 1 base, with 7 bases lying between them. The germline V gene has CDR1 SGHTA and CDR2 FQGNSA. This CDR3 region has 14 residues. This specimen comes from a study of blood T cells in healthy people across ages. A second roughly 6 to 12 cycle PCR used barcoded and J-beta primers. With 12 random nucleotides, a template-switch adaptor tagged each individual cDNA molecule. TCRdb itself ran the 5' RACE reads through MiXCR, one entry per CDR3 protein. Of 1.5 million to 2 million distinct CDR3 sequences listed, roughly 49% are singletons.

V gene TRBV7-2 combines with J gene TRBJ2-7; D is unclear. This sequence originates from a woman aged 40 to 50 in good health. Sequenced sample: blood. CDR3 bases: TGTGCCAGCAGCTTAGCCCGGCCGTCCTACGAGCAGTACTTC. This codes for CASSLARPSYEQYF. Drawing the rest from reference TRBV7-2 and TRBJ2-7, the complete variable domain is GAGVSQSPSNKVTEKGKDVELRCDPISGHTALYWYRQSLGQGLEFLIYFQGNSAPDKSGLPSDRFSAERTGGSVSTLTIQRTQQEDSAVYLCASSLARPSYEQYFGPGTRLTVT.